The present T cell receptor (beta chain) was sequenced within a study of cytomegalovirus exposure and HLA in healthy donors. After removal of 4 bases from V and 6 bases from J, the junction contained 1 base not matched to a gene. The CDR3 extends over 13 amino acids. The germline gives CDR1 MNHNS, CDR2 SASEGT. The PCR made use of 60 Vbeta and 13 Jbeta primers. TCRdb keeps only in-frame clones here, not all; method: immunoSEQ multiplex PCR. The sample includes about 190,000 clones, around 84% of them seen just once. Sequencing used PBMCs. The source of this sequence is a boy aged 2 to 9 in good health and CMV-seronegative. This sequence joins TRBV6-1 and TRBJ2-2; 8 nucleotides align to TRBD2. This CDR3 is CASSGGGPGELFF. CDR3 in DNA: TGTGCCAGCAGTGGCGGGGGGCCCGGGGAGCTGTTTTTT.